This record looks at one TCR beta chain sequence and its context. The antigen is unknown. The V gene's germline CDR1 is MDHEN and CDR2 SYDVKM. V trimming: 5 bases; J trimming: 4 bases; junction bases outside the gene matches: 5. The CDR3 is 13 residues long. These data originate in a study of cytomegalovirus exposure and HLA in healthy donors. On the study more broadly: Membership in the Caucasian-associated ancestry cluster was found for around four fifths of approximately 400 genotyped donors. Broader study findings: In a later analysis, a missense DCLRE1C variant was linked to TCR beta V- and J-gene trimming.

Donors were ostensibly healthy at sampling, although undocumented immune exposures were probable. The PCR made use of 60 Vbeta and 13 Jbeta primers. The table came from immunoSEQ multiplex PCR; TCRdb's copy has only in-frame clones and leaves some out. Altogether under 65,000 clones are present, more than 70% being singletons, with the ten largest covering under 3.5%. The genes are TRBV28 and TRBJ2-7; TRBD2 agrees at 7 bases. The specimen sequenced was PBMCs. The receptor comes from a woman between 18 and 29 years old in good health and CMV-seronegative. The CDR3 nucleotides are TGTGCCAGCAGTCGGGGGGACGGGTACGAGCAGTACTTC. Translation: CASSRGDGYEQYF.